Listed below are T cell receptor beta chains from one sample, sequenced in a study of cytomegalovirus exposure and HLA in healthy donors. The assay was immunoSEQ multiplex PCR, and TCRdb's table has in-frame clones only and misses some. The table shows 120,000 to 150,000 clones, with around three quarters occurring only once. Sequencing was done on a sample of PBMCs. Source of these receptors: a man aged 40-55 years in good health and CMV-seropositive. Both conserved end residues are part of each CDR3. A D gene is named only where the DNA matches it firmly. Size is stated for part of the rows, as once, few or many counts, or as a class when the clone is expanded.

size: -
D: -
J: TRBJ1-2
V: TRBV6-5
CDR3: CASSYSKDGSMGTF
DNA: TGTGCCAGCAGTTACTCGAAGGACGGGAGTATGGGGACCTTC

size: -
D: -
J: TRBJ2-2
V: TRBV5-1
CDR3: CASSLELVSSLGELFF
DNA: TGCGCCAGCAGCTTGGAGCTAGTGAGCTCCCTGGGGGAGCTGTTTTTT

size: few
D: TRBD1
J: TRBJ2-7
V: TRBV10-3
CDR3: CAIRSQGASYEQYF
DNA: TGTGCCATCAGGTCACAGGGGGCGTCCTACGAGCAGTACTTC

size: -
D: TRBD1
J: TRBJ2-4
V: TRBV19
CDR3: CASSIKGQAINIQYF
DNA: TGTGCCAGTAGTATTAAGGGACAGGCGATAAACATTCAGTACTTC

size: once
D: -
J: TRBJ1-1
V: TRBV12-1
CDR3: CASSPFRRGTEAFF
DNA: TGTGCCAGCAGCCCTTTCCGGAGGGGCACTGAAGCTTTCTTT

size: -
D: TRBD1
J: TRBJ1-1
V: TRBV6-5
CDR3: CASSYQGANTEAFF
DNA: TGTGCCAGCAGTTACCAGGGGGCGAACACTGAAGCTTTCTTT

size: few
D: -
J: TRBJ2-2
V: TRBV7-6
CDR3: CASSLVTGELFF
DNA: TGTGCCAGCAGTCTAGTCACCGGGGAGCTGTTTTTT

size: once
D: -
J: TRBJ1-6
V: TRBV2
CDR3: CASMPEVDSPLHF
DNA: TGTGCCAGCATGCCGGAGGTGGATTCACCCCTCCACTTT

size: once
D: -
J: TRBJ2-1
V: TRBV27
CDR3: CASSSGAGSGYEQFF
DNA: TGTGCCAGCAGTTCCGGCGCGGGGAGTGGTTATGAGCAGTTCTTC

size: -
D: -
J: TRBJ1-2
V: TRBV23-1
CDR3: CASPPLVYGQNYGYTF
DNA: TGCGCCAGCCCGCCCCTCGTTTATGGGCAGAACTATGGCTACACCTTC

size: -
D: -
J: TRBJ1-1
V: TRBV7-6
CDR3: CASSFKGNSNTEAFF
DNA: TGTGCCAGCAGCTTCAAGGGGAATTCCAACACTGAAGCTTTCTTT

size: -
D: TRBD1
J: TRBJ2-7
V: TRBV7-9
CDR3: CASSSTTGAITHEQYF
DNA: TGTGCCAGCAGCTCCACAACAGGGGCGATTACCCACGAGCAGTACTTC

size: -
D: -
J: TRBJ1-2
V: TRBV7-2
CDR3: CASTLEVFGHGYTF
DNA: TGTGCCAGCACCCTGGAGGTTTTTGGCCATGGCTACACCTTC

size: -
D: TRBD1
J: TRBJ2-5
V: TRBV12-5
CDR3: CASGRQGQQETQYF
DNA: TGTGCTAGTGGGAGACAGGGTCAGCAAGAGACCCAGTACTTC

size: -
D: -
J: TRBJ2-7
V: TRBV9
CDR3: CASSPRGEGDYEQYF
DNA: TGTGCCAGCAGCCCGCGAGGGGAGGGGGACTACGAGCAGTACTTC

size: -
D: TRBD1
J: TRBJ1-2
V: TRBV9
CDR3: CASSADRGYGYTF
DNA: TGTGCCAGCAGCGCTGACAGGGGCTATGGCTACACCTTC

size: -
D: -
J: TRBJ2-1
V: TRBV21-1
CDR3: CASSNLRENSDEQFF
DNA: TGTGCCAGCAGCAACCTCAGGGAAAACTCGGATGAGCAGTTCTTC

size: few
D: TRBD2
J: TRBJ2-5
V: TRBV9
CDR3: CASSRGGAEETQYF
DNA: TGTGCCAGCAGCCGGGGGGGAGCGGAAGAGACCCAGTACTTC

size: -
D: -
J: TRBJ2-7
V: TRBV7-9
CDR3: CASSHNAGRGSYEQYF
DNA: TGTGCCAGCAGCCATAATGCCGGGCGGGGTTCCTACGAGCAGTACTTC

size: -
D: -
J: TRBJ1-1
V: TRBV6-5
CDR3: CASSSPGGENTEAFF
DNA: TGTGCCAGCAGTTCCCCGGGGGGGGAGAACACTGAAGCTTTCTTT

size: -
D: -
J: TRBJ1-2
V: TRBV7-2
CDR3: CASSLGGGSYGYTF
DNA: TGTGCCAGCAGCTTAGGGGGGGGCAGCTATGGCTACACCTTC

size: few
D: TRBD2
J: TRBJ2-5
V: TRBV7-9
CDR3: CASSSTSRYQETQYF
DNA: TGTGCCAGCAGCTCGACTAGCAGGTACCAAGAGACCCAGTACTTC

size: -
D: -
J: TRBJ1-1
V: TRBV2
CDR3: CASSRQGTFTEAFF
DNA: TGTGCCAGCAGCCGGCAGGGAACTTTCACTGAAGCTTTCTTT

size: -
D: TRBD2
J: TRBJ2-3
V: TRBV9
CDR3: CASSFRTSGSGDTQYF
DNA: TGTGCCAGCAGCTTTAGGACTAGCGGGAGCGGAGATACGCAGTATTTT

size: few
D: -
J: TRBJ1-3
V: TRBV6-6
CDR3: CASSPTGSGNTIYF
DNA: TGTGCCAGCAGTCCTACAGGGTCTGGAAACACCATATATTTT

size: once
D: TRBD1
J: TRBJ2-7
V: TRBV6-1
CDR3: CASIWTGGSYEQYF
DNA: TGTGCCAGCATATGGACAGGGGGTTCCTACGAGCAGTACTTC

size: few
D: -
J: TRBJ2-5
V: TRBV10-3
CDR3: CALSRGIGETQYF
DNA: TGTGCCCTTTCGAGGGGGATCGGAGAGACCCAGTACTTC

size: -
D: TRBD2
J: TRBJ2-2
V: TRBV9
CDR3: CASSGLADTGELFF
DNA: TGTGCCAGCAGCGGACTAGCCGACACCGGGGAGCTGTTTTTT

size: -
D: TRBD1
J: TRBJ2-6
V: TRBV5-4
CDR3: CASSLATGGGANVLTF
DNA: TGTGCCAGCAGCTTGGCCACAGGGGGTGGGGCCAACGTCCTGACTTTC

size: once
D: TRBD1
J: TRBJ2-2
V: TRBV6-5
CDR3: CASSPTGLRTGELFF
DNA: TGTGCCAGCAGTCCGACAGGGCTCCGCACCGGGGAGCTGTTTTTT

size: few
D: TRBD1
J: TRBJ1-4
V: TRBV27
CDR3: CASSRRTGGGEKLFF
DNA: TGTGCCAGCAGTAGGCGGACAGGGGGCGGTGAAAAACTGTTTTTT

size: -
D: -
J: TRBJ2-5
V: TRBV6-6
CDR3: CASAPVNQETQYF
DNA: TGTGCCAGTGCCCCGGTCAACCAAGAGACCCAGTACTTC

size: -
D: TRBD2
J: TRBJ2-1
V: TRBV27
CDR3: CASSSGRGYNEQFF
DNA: TGTGCCAGCAGTTCAGGGAGGGGCTACAATGAGCAGTTCTTC